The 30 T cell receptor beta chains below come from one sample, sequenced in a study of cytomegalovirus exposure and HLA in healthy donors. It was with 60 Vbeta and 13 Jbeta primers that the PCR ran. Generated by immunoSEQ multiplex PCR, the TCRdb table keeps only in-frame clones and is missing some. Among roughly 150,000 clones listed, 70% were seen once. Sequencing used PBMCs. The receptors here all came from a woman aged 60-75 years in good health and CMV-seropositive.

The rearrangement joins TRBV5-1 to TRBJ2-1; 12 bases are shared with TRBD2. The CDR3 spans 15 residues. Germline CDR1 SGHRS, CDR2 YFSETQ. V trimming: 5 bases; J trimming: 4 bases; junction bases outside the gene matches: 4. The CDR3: CASRPLAGGYNEQFF. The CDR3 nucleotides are TGCGCCAGCAGACCACTAGCGGGAGGATACAATGAGCAGTTCTTC.

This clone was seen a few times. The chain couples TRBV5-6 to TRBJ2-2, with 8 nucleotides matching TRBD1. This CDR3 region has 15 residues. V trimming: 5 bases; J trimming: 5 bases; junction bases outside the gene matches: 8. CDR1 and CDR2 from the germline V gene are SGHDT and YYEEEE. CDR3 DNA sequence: TGTGCCAGCAGTCACCCAGGGGGCGGAACCGGGGAGCTGTTTTTT. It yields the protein CASSHPGGGTGELFF.

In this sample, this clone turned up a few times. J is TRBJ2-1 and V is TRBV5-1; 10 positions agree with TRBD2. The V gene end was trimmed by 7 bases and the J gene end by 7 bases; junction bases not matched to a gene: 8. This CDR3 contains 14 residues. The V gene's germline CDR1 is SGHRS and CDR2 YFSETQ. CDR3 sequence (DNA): TGCGCCAGCGCCGGGACTAGCGTAATGAATGAGCAGTTCTTC. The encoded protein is CASAGTSVMNEQFF.

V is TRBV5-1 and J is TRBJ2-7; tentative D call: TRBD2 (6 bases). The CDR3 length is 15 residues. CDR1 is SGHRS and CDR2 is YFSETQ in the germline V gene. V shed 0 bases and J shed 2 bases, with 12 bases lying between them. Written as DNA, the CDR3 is TGCGCCAGCAGCTTGGCCGGGGGTTCGCCCTACGAGCAGTACTTC. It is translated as CASSLAGGSPYEQYF.

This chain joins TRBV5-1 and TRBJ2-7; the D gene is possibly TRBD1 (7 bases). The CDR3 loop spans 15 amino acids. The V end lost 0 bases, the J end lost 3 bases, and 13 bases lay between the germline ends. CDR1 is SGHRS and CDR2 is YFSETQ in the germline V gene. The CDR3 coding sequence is TGCGCCAGCAGCTTGGGCGGGACAGATAGCTACGAGCAGTACTTC. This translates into CASSLGGTDSYEQYF.

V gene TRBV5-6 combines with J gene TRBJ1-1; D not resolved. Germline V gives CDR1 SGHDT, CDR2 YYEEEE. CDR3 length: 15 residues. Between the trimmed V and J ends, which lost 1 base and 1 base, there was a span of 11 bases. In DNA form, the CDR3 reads TGTGCCAGCAGCTTGATCGGCAGCGAGAACACTGAAGCTTTCTTT. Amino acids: CASSLIGSENTEAFF.

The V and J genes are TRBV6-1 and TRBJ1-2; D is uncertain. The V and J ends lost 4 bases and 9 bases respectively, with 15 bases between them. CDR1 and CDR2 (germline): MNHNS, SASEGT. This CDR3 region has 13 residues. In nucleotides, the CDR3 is TGTGCCAGCAGTGTTGGACTCCTGGAGCGCTACACCTTC. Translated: CASSVGLLERYTF.

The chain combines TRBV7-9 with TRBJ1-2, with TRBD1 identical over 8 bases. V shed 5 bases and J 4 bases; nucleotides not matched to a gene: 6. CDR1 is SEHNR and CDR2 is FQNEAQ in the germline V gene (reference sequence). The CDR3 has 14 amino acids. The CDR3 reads CASSPWTGRYGYTF. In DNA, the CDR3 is TGTGCCAGCAGCCCCTGGACAGGGCGCTATGGCTACACCTTC.

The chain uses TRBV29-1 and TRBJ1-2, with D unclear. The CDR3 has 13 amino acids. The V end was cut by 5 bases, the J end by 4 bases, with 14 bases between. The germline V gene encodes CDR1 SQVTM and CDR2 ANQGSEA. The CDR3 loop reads CSVQPGGSYGYTF. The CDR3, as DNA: TGCAGCGTTCAACCTGGCGGGTCCTATGGCTACACCTTC.

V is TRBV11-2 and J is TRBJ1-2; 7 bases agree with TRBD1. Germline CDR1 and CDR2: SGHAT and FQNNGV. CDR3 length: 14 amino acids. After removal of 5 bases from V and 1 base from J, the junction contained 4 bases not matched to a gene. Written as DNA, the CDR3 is TGTGCCAGCAGCCCCAGGGACAGTAACTATGGCTACACCTTC. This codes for CASSPRDSNYGYTF.

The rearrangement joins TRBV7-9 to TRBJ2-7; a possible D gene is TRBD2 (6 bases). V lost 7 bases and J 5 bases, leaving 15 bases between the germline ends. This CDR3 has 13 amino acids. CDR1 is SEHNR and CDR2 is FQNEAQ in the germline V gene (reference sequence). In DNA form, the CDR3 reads TGTGCCAGCATGCTGGTTGGAGGGAACGAGCAGTACTTC. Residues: CASMLVGGNEQYF.

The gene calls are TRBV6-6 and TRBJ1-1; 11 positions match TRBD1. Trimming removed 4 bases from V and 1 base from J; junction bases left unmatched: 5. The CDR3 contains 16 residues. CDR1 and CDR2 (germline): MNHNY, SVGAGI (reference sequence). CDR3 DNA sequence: TGTGCCAGCAGTTTCTTCGGGACAGGGGGGAACACTGAAGCTTTCTTT. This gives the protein CASSFFGTGGNTEAFF.

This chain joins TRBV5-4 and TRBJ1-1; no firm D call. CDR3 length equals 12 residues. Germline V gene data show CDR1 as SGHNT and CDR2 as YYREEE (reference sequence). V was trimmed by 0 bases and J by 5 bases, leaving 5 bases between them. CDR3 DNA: TGTGCCAGCAGCTTGGGCAGAACTGAAGCTTTCTTT. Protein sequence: CASSLGRTEAFF.

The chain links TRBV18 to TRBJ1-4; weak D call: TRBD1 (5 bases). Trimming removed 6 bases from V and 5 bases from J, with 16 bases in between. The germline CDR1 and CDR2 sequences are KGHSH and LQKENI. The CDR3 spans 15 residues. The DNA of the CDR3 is TGTGCCAGCTCCCCTTATAACAGACAGAATGAAAAACTGTTTTTT. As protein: CASSPYNRQNEKLFF.

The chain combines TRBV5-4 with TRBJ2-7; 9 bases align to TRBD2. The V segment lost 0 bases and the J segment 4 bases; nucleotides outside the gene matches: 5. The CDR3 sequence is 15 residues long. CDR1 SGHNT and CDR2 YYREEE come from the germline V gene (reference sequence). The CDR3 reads CASSLEASGTYEQYF. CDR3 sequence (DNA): TGTGCCAGCAGCTTGGAGGCTAGCGGGACGTACGAGCAGTACTTC.

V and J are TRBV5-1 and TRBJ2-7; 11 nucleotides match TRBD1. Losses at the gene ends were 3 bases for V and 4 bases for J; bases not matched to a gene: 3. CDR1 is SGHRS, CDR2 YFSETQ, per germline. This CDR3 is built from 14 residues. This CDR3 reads CASSSGQGEYEQYF. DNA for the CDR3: TGCGCCAGCAGCTCGGGACAGGGGGAATACGAGCAGTACTTC.

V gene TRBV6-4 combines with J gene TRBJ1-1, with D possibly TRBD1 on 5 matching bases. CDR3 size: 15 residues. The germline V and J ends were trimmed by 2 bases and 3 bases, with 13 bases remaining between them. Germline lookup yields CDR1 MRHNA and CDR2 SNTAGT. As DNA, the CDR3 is TGTGCCAGCAGTGACGGGGAGGGGATTGACACTGAAGCTTTCTTT. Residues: CASSDGEGIDTEAFF.

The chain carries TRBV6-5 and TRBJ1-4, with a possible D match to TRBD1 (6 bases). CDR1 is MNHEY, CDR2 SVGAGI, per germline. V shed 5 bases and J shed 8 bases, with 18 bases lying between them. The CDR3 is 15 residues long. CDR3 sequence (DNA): TGTGCCAGCAGTCAAGGGACATCCCGCCGGGAAAAACTGTTTTTT. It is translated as CASSQGTSRREKLFF.

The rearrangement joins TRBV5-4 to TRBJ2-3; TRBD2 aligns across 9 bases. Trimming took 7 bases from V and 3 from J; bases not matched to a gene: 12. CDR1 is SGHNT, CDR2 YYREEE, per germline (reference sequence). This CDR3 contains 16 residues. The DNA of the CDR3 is TGTGCCAGCTCCTTTCGGCGGGAGGGCCCAACAGATACGCAGTATTTT. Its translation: CASSFRREGPTDTQYF.

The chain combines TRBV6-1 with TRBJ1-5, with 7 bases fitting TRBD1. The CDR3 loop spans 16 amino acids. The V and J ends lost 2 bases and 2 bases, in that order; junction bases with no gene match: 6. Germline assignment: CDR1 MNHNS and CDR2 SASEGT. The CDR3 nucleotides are TGTGCCAGCAGTGAACAGGCAGGGGGAGGCAATCAGCCCCAGCATTTT. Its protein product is CASSEQAGGGNQPQHF.

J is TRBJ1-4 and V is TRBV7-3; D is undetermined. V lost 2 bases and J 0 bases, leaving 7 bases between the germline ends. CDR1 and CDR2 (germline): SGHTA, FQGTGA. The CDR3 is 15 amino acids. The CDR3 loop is CASSLAQTTNEKLFF. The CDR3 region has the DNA TGTGCCAGCAGCTTAGCACAGACAACTAATGAAAAACTGTTTTTT.

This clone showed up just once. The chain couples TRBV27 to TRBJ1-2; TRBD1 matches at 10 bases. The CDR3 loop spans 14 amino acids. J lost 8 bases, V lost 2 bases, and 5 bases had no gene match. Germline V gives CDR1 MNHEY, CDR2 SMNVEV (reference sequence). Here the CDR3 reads CASSLAGTGDGYTF. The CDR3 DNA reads TGTGCCAGCAGTTTAGCCGGGACAGGGGACGGCTACACCTTC.

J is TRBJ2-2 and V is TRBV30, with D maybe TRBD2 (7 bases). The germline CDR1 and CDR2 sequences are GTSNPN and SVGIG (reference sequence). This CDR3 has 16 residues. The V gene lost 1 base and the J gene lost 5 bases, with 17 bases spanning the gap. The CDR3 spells CAWSGLTSRGTGELFF. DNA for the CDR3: TGTGCCTGGAGTGGACTGACTAGCAGGGGTACCGGGGAGCTGTTTTTT.

The CDR3 nucleotides are TGTGCCAGCAGACCCCACAGGGTTCGCAATCAGCCCCAGCATTTT. It encodes CASRPHRVRNQPQHF. V and J are TRBV28 and TRBJ1-5; possibly TRBD1 for D (6 bases). Germline CDR1 MDHEN, CDR2 SYDVKM. The CDR3 spans 15 residues. Trimming removed 6 bases at V and 2 bases at J, with 14 bases between.

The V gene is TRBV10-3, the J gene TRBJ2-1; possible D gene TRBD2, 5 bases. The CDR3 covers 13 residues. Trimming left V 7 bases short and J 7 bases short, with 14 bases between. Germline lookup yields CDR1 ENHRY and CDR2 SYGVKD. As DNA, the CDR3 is TGTGCCATCACACCGGGAAGAACGAATGAGCAGTTCTTC. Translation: CAITPGRTNEQFF.

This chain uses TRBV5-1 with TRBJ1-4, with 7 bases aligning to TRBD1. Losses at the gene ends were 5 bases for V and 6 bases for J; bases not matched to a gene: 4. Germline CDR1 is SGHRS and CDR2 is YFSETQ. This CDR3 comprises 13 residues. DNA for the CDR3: TGCGCCAGCAGACAGGGGCCCGATGAAAAACTGTTTTTT. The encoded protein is CASRQGPDEKLFF.

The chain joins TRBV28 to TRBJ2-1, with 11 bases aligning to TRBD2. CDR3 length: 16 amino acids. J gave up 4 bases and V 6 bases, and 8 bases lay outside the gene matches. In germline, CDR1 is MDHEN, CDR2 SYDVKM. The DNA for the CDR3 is TGTGCCAGCAGGCTTGGGACTAGCGGTACTTACAATGAGCAGTTCTTC. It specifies CASRLGTSGTYNEQFF. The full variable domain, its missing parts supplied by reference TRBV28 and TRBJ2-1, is DVKVTQSSRYLVKRTGEKVFLECVQDMDHENMFWYRQDPGLGLRLIYFSYDVKMKEKGDIPEGYSVSREKKERFSLILESASTNQTSMYLCASRLGTSGTYNEQFFGPGTRLTVL.

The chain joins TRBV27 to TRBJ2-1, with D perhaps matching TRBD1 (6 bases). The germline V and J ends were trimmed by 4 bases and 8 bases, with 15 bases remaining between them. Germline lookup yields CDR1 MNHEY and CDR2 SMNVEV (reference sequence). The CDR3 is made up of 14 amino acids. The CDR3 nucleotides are TGTGCCAGCAGTTCCGTACAGGGTCTCCATGAGCAGTTCTTC. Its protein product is CASSSVQGLHEQFF.

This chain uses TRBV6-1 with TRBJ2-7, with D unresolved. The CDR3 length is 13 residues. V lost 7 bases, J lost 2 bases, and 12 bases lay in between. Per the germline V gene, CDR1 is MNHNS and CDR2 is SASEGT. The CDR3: CASTPGVPYEQYF. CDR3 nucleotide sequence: TGTGCCAGCACCCCGGGTGTACCCTACGAGCAGTACTTC.

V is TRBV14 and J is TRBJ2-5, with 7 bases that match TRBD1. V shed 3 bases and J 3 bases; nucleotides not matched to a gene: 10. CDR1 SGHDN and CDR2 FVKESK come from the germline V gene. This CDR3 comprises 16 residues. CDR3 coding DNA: TGTGCCAGCAGCCACCAAACCGGGACAGCCGAAGAGACCCAGTACTTC. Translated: CASSHQTGTAEETQYF.